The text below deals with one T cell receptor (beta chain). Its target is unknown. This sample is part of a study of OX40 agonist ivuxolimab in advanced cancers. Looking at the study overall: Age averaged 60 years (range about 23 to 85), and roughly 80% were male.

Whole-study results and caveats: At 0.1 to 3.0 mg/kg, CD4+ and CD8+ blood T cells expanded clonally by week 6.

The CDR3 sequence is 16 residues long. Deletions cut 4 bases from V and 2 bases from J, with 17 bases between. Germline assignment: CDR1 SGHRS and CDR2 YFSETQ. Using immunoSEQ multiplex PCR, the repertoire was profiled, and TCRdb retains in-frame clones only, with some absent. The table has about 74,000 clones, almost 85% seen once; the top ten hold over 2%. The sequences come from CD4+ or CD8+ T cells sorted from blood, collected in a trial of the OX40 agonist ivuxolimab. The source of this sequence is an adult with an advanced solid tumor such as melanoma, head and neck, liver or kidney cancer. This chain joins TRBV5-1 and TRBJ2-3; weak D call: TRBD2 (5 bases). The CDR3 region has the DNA TGCGCCAGCAGCCCGAGCGGTACCCCCTTCACAGATACGCAGTATTTT. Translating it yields CASSPSGTPFTDTQYF.